Included here is one T cell receptor beta chain sequence, with context. This receptor's antigen is unknown. Nothing much larger sits one base from this clone, and base qualities are not available. Reading from cysteine to phenylalanine, the CDR3 counts 15 amino acids. Only the CDR3 DNA is retained, 45 bases long and in frame from the first base. As encoded in the germline V gene (reference sequence), CDR1 is DFQATT while CDR2 is SNEGSKA. V is trimmed back by 1 base and J by 3 bases, and the junction contains 9 bases that no gene match accounts for. The data stem from a study of tumor and adjacent non-tumor tissue in lung cancer listed by TCRdb under 2018. Regarding the research as a whole: Patients with adenocarcinoma (around 13), squamous cell carcinoma (2) and small cell lung cancer (1) were included in the cohort. Bulk TCRbeta repertoires were compared between lung tumor tissue and matched distant non-tumor lung tissue obtained from fewer than 16 lung cancer patients. Ages among the 15 or so patients ranged from roughly 31 to 76 years, there were ten or so men and 5 women, and disease was at TNM stage I to III. TCRbeta CDR3 sequencing was performed on around 30 paired specimens, with one tumor sample and one normal lung sample collected per patient. Sequencing produced some 130,000,000 productive TCRbeta reads in total, an average of approximately 4.2 million reads per sample. Study-wide findings and limitations: Only approximately 14 patients were in the cohort, and the authors stated that larger samples and more detailed clinical data are needed. A significantly larger cumulative share of the repertoire was made up by the top 100 clones in normal lung than in tumor tissue. Significantly higher TCR diversity (inverse Simpson) was observed in tumor tissue than in normal lung tissue (about 410 vs 180, P = 0.0075, Mann-Whitney U test). Peripheral blood was not sequenced, so blood TCRbeta repertoires were not examined in the lung cancer patients of the study. TCR diversity was significantly higher in younger patients, and greater tumor TCR diversity was associated with shorter overall survival and shorter disease-free survival. The methods do not name the sequencing platform or mention unique molecular identifiers.

Bulk unsorted tissue served as the source for RNA extraction, and RNA quality was assessed using a NanoDrop ND-1000 and an Agilent 2100. Newly diagnosed lung cancer patients without prior chemotherapy who had been admitted for thoracic surgery in China between August and November 2014 were enrolled as donors. Patients who had received previous radiotherapy or chemotherapy, or who had another concurrent cancer, were excluded from the study. Pieces of surgical tissue measuring about 1-2 cm3 were kept in RNAlater solution and stored at -80 degrees C until use. The library was built by means of multiplex PCR. The reads were generated on an Illumina HiSeq 2500. Following protocols modified from ARM-PCR, the researchers constructed TCRbeta libraries through three rounds of nested PCR with primers (Table S4). Before sequencing, PCR products of 200-500 bp were excised from the gel and purified with the QIAquick gel extraction kit. Turning to the authors' computational methods: Reads were cleaned with Trimmomatic, merged with FLASH into complete CDR3 sequences, and assigned to V(D)J germline segments with MiTCR. Clonal diversity was calculated as the inverse Simpson's index using VDJtools. Productive reads were defined as in-frame sequences without a premature stop codon. TCRdb handled the public reads itself, with Q25 trimming in fastp and clone calling in MiXCR, and kept productive beta chains. Each entry is one CDR3 protein sequence, shown with its most common DNA and genes. None of the V and J calls come from the authors' own analysis; TCRdb made them. Present in this sample are 76,000 or so distinct CDR3 sequences, about two thirds of which were seen just once. Over 10% of the sample lies in the top ten.

Sequencing was carried out using lung tumor tissue. The rearrangement joined TRBV20-1 to TRBJ2-7; 7 bases in the junction line up with TRBD2. The sequence was obtained from a woman in her seventies with non-small cell lung cancer. The DNA sequence follows: TGCAGTGCTAGAGCGTCGGGGAGCGGGAACTACGAGCAGTACTTC. It codes for CSARASGSGNYEQYF.